This passage covers 17 T cell receptor beta chains from one sample sequenced in a study of spatial heterogeneity in lung cancer. TCRdb redid the calling of the 5' RACE reads with MiXCR, one entry per CDR3 protein. The sample has some 14,000 distinct CDR3 sequences; 5% to 6% are singletons. As for time point: sample taken at primary tumor resection. Whole RNA, which was extracted from tumor, nontumor lung tissue or frozen PBMC, was sequenced without any cell sorting. This specimen was lung tumor tissue, taken at surgery. The receptors originated from a human donor with early-stage non-small cell lung cancer.

In its sample, this clonotype was seen many times. This beta chain is off target for a library built for alpha chains, so its abundance means little. The chain is built from TRBV30 and TRBJ2-7; 11 bases align to TRBD2. Trimming cost V 2 bases and J 2 bases; bases outside gene matches: 5. The germline V gene has CDR1 GTSNPN and CDR2 SVGIG (reference sequence). The CDR3 sequence is 15 residues long. CDR3 DNA sequence: TGTGCCTGGAGTCCCACTAGCGGGGGTGCCTACGAGCAGTACTTC. It specifies CAWSPTSGGAYEQYF.

This clonotype has at least ten counts. With the library built for alpha chains, this beta chain is off target and its frequency is not meaningful. This rearrangement joins TRBV29-1 to TRBJ2-2; TRBD2 matches 7 bases. The CDR3 sequence is 14 residues long. Germline values: CDR1 SQVTM, CDR2 ANQGSEA. The ends lost 3 bases at V and 4 bases at J; junction bases unmatched: 5. The CDR3 DNA sequence: TGCAGCGTTGAGGGGGGGAGCAGCACCGGGGAGCTGTTTTTT. It codes for CSVEGGSSTGELFF.

This clonotype has at least ten counts. This beta chain came through as a stray read in a library set up for alpha chains, and its size says little. The genes are TRBV7-2 and TRBJ1-2, with D perhaps TRBD1 (5 bases). Germline loops: CDR1 SGHTA, CDR2 FQGNSA. V was clipped by 6 bases and J by 4 bases, with 18 bases between them. The CDR3 is 15 residues long. The CDR3 loop is CASSQNPPGVYGYTF. The CDR3 bases are TGTGCCAGCAGTCAAAACCCGCCGGGGGTCTATGGCTACACCTTC.

This clonotype was counted many times. Since the library was made to target alpha chains, this beta chain is a stray read and its abundance is not meaningful. This chain uses TRBV6-2 or TRBV6-3 with TRBJ1-6; 7 positions match TRBD1. The trim removed 6 bases at V and 6 bases at J, leaving 8 bases unmatched. Germline V gives CDR1 MNHEY, CDR2 SVGEGT. The length of the CDR3 is 15 residues. Here the CDR3 DNA reads TGTGCCAGCAGAGCTGCCGGGACAGCTAATTCACCCCTCCACTTT. Encoded protein: CASRAAGTANSPLHF.

This clonotype was seen repeatedly, ten times or more. Being off target in a library aimed at alpha chains, this beta chain has a size of little meaning. V and J are TRBV11-2 and TRBJ2-7; D not resolved. V gave up 5 bases and J gave up 2 bases, with 13 bases separating them. The CDR3 runs 14 residues. Germline CDR1 reads SGHAT; CDR2 reads FQNNGV. DNA for the CDR3: TGTGCCAGCAGCCATATCGGCGAGACCTACGAGCAGTACTTC. Its protein product is CASSHIGETYEQYF. Drawing the rest from reference TRBV11-2 and TRBJ2-7, the complete variable domain is EAGVAQSPRYKIIEKRQSVAFWCNPISGHATLYWYQQILGQGPKLLIQFQNNGVVDDSQLPKDRFSAERLKGVDSTLKIQPAKLEDSAVYLCASSHIGETYEQYFGPGTRLTVT.

This clonotype came up a few times. In a library made to pick up alpha chains, this beta chain is a stray read with a size that means little. The chain has TRBV25-1 and TRBJ1-2; D is possibly TRBD1 (5 bases). The V gene's germline CDR1 is MGHDK and CDR2 SYGVNS. This CDR3 region has 14 residues. V lost 3 bases and J lost 2, with 10 bases in between. CDR3 residues: CASSDRASNYGYTF. The DNA for the CDR3 is TGTGCCAGCAGTGACAGGGCCTCCAACTATGGCTACACCTTC.

The sample holds many counts of this clonotype. This beta chain represents an off-target read in a library built for alpha chains; its size is of limited meaning. The chain uses TRBV23-1 and TRBJ2-7; 8 positions match TRBD1. TRBV23-1 counts as an open reading frame of uncertain function. The V gene end was trimmed by 2 bases and the J gene end by 7 bases; junction bases not matched to a gene: 10. The CDR3 length is 15 residues. The CDR3 sequence is CASSQNGTGWGEQYF. CDR3 bases: TGCGCCAGCAGTCAAAACGGGACAGGATGGGGGGAGCAGTACTTC.

A note on this clonotype: The size of this beta chain means little, since it is a stray read in a library made for alpha chains. J is TRBJ2-3 and V is TRBV7-9, with 12 bases matching TRBD2. J gave up 4 bases and V 4 bases, and 3 bases lay outside the gene matches. Germline V gives CDR1 SEHNR, CDR2 FQNEAQ (reference sequence). The CDR3 has 15 amino acids. Written as DNA, the CDR3 is TGTGCCAGCAGCTCACTAGCGGGGGGTTCAGATACGCAGTATTTT. The encoded protein is CASSSLAGGSDTQYF. Variable domain in full (rest from reference TRBV7-9 and TRBJ2-3): DTGVSQNPRHKITKRGQNVTFRCDPISEHNRLYWYRQTLGQGPEFLTYFQNEAQLEKSRLLSDRFSAERPKGSFSTLEIQRTEQGDSAMYLCASSSLAGGSDTQYFGPGTRLTVL.

This clonotype has ten or more counts. Being off target in a library aimed at alpha chains, this beta chain has a size of little meaning. This rearrangement joins TRBV21-1 to TRBJ1-1; the table gives TRBD1 as D, unverified against the DNA. TRBV21-1 has pseudogene status. The CDR3 extends over 15 amino acids. The CDR3 DNA is TGTGCCAGCAGCACCCGACAGGCCTTCAACACTGAAGCTTTCTTT. Amino acid sequence: CASSTRQAFNTEAFF.

This clonotype was observed at least ten times. Within a library made for alpha chains, this beta chain is off target, and its count is uninformative. The chain is built from TRBV6-2 or TRBV6-3 and TRBJ2-1; TRBD1 might be the D (5 bases). The V end was cut by 8 bases, the J end by 4 bases, with 12 bases between. Germline V gene lookup returns CDR1 MNHEY and CDR2 SVGEGT. CDR3 length: 13 residues. CDR3 region: CASSARVYNEQFF. Here the CDR3 DNA reads TGTGCCAGCTCCGCCAGGGTTTACAATGAGCAGTTCTTC.

Ten or more counts support this clonotype. This beta chain lies outside the target of a library built for alpha chains; its clone size means little. The V gene is TRBV30, the J gene TRBJ1-6; possible D gene TRBD1, 5 bases. V lost 6 bases and J 2 bases, leaving 14 bases between the germline ends. Germline V gene data show CDR1 as GTSNPN and CDR2 as SVGIG (reference sequence). The CDR3 extends over 15 amino acids. CDR3 bases: TGTGCCTGTGAAGGGGCGCCGACCTATAATTCACCCCTCCACTTT. Translating gives CACEGAPTYNSPLHF.

This clonotype occurred many times. With the library built for alpha chains, this beta chain is off target and its frequency is not meaningful. The chain combines TRBV4-1 with TRBJ2-5; 8 bases are shared with TRBD2. Germline trimming cut 1 base from V and 5 bases from J; bases unmatched to any gene: 3. Germline V gene lookup returns CDR1 MGHRA and CDR2 YSYEKL. The CDR3 is made up of 14 amino acids. In DNA form, the CDR3 reads TGCGCCAGCAGCCAAGCGGGAGGGCCGGAGACCCAGTACTTC. Its translation is CASSQAGGPETQYF.

This clonotype was seen ten or more times. This beta chain represents an off-target read in a library built for alpha chains; its size is of limited meaning. The genes are TRBV29-1 and TRBJ1-1; D not certain. V lost 3 bases, J lost 8 bases, and 10 bases lay in between. Germline CDR1 is SQVTM and CDR2 is ANQGSEA. This CDR3 is built from 11 residues. CDR3: CSVEHKTEAFF. CDR3 coding DNA: TGCAGCGTTGAGCATAAAACGGAAGCTTTCTTT. Looking up the rest from reference TRBV29-1 and TRBJ1-1 gives the full variable domain: SAVISQKPSRDICQRGTSLTIQCQVDSQVTMMFWYRQQPGQSLTLIATANQGSEATYESGFVIDKFPISRPNLTFSTLTVSNMSPEDSSIYLCSVEHKTEAFFGQGTRLTVV.

This clonotype occurred many times. The library was built for alpha chains, so this beta chain is an off-target read and its size means little. This sequence joins TRBV6-2 or TRBV6-3 and TRBJ2-7; 12 positions match TRBD2. The CDR3 covers 15 residues. The V segment lost 5 bases and the J segment 3 bases; nucleotides outside the gene matches: 5. Germline-derived CDR1 and CDR2 are MNHEY and SVGEGT. CDR3 region: CASSQRLAGDYEQYV. The CDR3 DNA reads as TGTGCCAGCAGTCAACGACTAGCGGGGGACTACGAGCAGTACGTC.

The sample holds many counts of this clonotype. Found in a library prepared for alpha chains, this beta chain is an off-target read, and its abundance has little meaning. The V and J genes are TRBV11-1 and TRBJ1-1, with 7 bases fitting TRBD1. The germline V gene encodes CDR1 SGHAT and CDR2 FQDESV (reference sequence). The CDR3 totals 14 residues. The ends lost 2 bases at V and 6 bases at J; junction bases unmatched: 6. DNA of the CDR3: TGTGCCAGCAGCTTAACCAGGGGGGCCGCTGAAGCTTTCTTT. Amino acid sequence: CASSLTRGAAEAFF.

This clonotype was counted many times. This beta chain is a stray sequence in a library constructed for alpha chains; its clone size is not meaningful. V gene TRBV5-1 combines with J gene TRBJ1-4; D is uncertain. The germline V gene has CDR1 SGHRS and CDR2 YFSETQ. V lost 4 bases and J lost 8, with 12 bases in between. The CDR3 is 13 residues long. The chain's CDR3 is CASSAREAEKLFF. DNA of the CDR3: TGCGCCAGCAGCGCCCGGGAGGCGGAAAAACTGTTTTTT. Full variable domain (remainder filled in from reference TRBV5-1 and TRBJ1-4): KAGVTQTPRYLIKTRGQQVTLSCSPISGHRSVSWYQQTPGQGLQFLFEYFSETQRNKGNFPGRFSGRQFSNSRSEMNVSTLELGDSALYLCASSAREAEKLFFGSGTQLSVL.

This clonotype came up many times. A library made for alpha chains picked up this beta chain off target, so its size means little. This sequence joins TRBV2 and TRBJ2-1; no definite D call. The CDR3 loop spans 12 amino acids. Germline V gene sequence: CDR1 SNHLY, CDR2 FYNNEI. Trimming left V 6 bases short and J 9 bases short, with 12 bases between. The CDR3 region is CASRFTLGEQFF. DNA for the CDR3: TGTGCCAGCAGGTTTACCCTGGGTGAGCAGTTCTTC.